Shown below are 7 T cell receptor beta chains from a single sample sequenced in a study of neoadjuvant nivolumab and ipilimumab in lung cancer. Generated by immunoSEQ multiplex PCR, the TCRdb table keeps only in-frame clones and is missing some. This table has 6,500 to 8,500 clones, 75% to 90% appearing once. This specimen was tumor tissue, taken after neoadjuvant nivolumab, alone or with ipilimumab, at or shortly before surgery. These receptors originate from an adult with non-small cell lung cancer.

The chain is built from TRBV4-3 and TRBJ2-3; perhaps D is TRBD1 or TRBD2 (5 bases each). Germline CDR1 and CDR2: LGHNA and YSLEER. Trimming shortened V by 4 bases and J by 2 bases, and 19 bases separated the two germline ends. The CDR3 runs to 17 residues. The CDR3 reads CASSLFTGTHLTDTQYF. CDR3 in DNA: TGCGCCAGCAGCCTATTCACCGGGACCCACCTCACAGATACGCAGTATTTT.

The V gene is TRBV6-5, the J gene TRBJ2-5; TRBD2 matches at 9 bases. CDR1 is MNHEY, CDR2 SVGAGI, per germline. The V gene end was trimmed by 6 bases and the J gene end by 5 bases; junction bases not matched to a gene: 10. This CDR3 has 15 residues. In nucleotides, the CDR3 is TGTGCCAGCAGACCGGGACTAGCTCGTGGGGAGACCCAGTACTTC. It yields the protein CASRPGLARGETQYF.

V gene TRBV6-5 combines with J gene TRBJ1-3, with D unresolved. V lost 2 bases to trimming and J lost 3 bases, with 8 bases between them. Germline CDR1 and CDR2: MNHEY and SVGAGI. The CDR3 contains 14 residues. The CDR3 reads CASSYGQSGNTIYF. The CDR3 region has the DNA TGTGCCAGCAGTTACGGGCAGAGTGGAAACACCATATATTTT.

There are a few counts of this clone. This chain links TRBV7-9 with TRBJ2-1, with TRBD1 as a possible D gene (5 bases). The V end lost 1 base, the J end lost 3 bases, and 16 bases lay between the germline ends. CDR3 length: 17 amino acids. Germline assignment: CDR1 SEHNR and CDR2 FQNEAQ (reference sequence). CDR3 coding DNA: TGTGCCAGCAGCTTAGAAGTTCAGGGTTGGGGCTACAATGAGCAGTTCTTC. It is translated as CASSLEVQGWGYNEQFF.

The rearrangement joins TRBV6-5 to TRBJ2-5, with 9 bases that match TRBD1. Germline V gene lookup returns CDR1 MNHEY and CDR2 SVGAGI. CDR3 size: 15 residues. Trimming at V came to 5 bases and at J to 5 bases, leaving 9 bases not matched to a gene. The CDR3 reads CASSKKRDRDETQYF. As DNA, the CDR3 is TGTGCCAGCAGTAAAAAACGGGACAGGGACGAGACCCAGTACTTC.

The chain carries TRBV5-4 and TRBJ1-2, with 9 bases lining up with TRBD1. This CDR3 comprises 14 residues. V dropped 0 bases and J dropped 7; count of bases not matched to a gene: 4. Germline CDR1 SGHNT, CDR2 YYREEE (reference sequence). This CDR3 reads CASSLVQGATGYTF. CDR3 sequence (DNA): TGTGCCAGCAGCTTGGTACAGGGGGCGACTGGCTACACCTTC. Full variable domain (rest looked up from reference TRBV5-4 and TRBJ1-2): ETGVTQSPTHLIKTRGQQVTLRCSSQSGHNTVSWYQQALGQGPQFIFQYYREEENGRGNFPPRFSGLQFPNYSSELNVNALELDDSALYLCASSLVQGATGYTFGSGTRLTVV.

This clone appeared a single time. This chain links TRBV2 with TRBJ2-7; 10 nucleotides agree with TRBD2. V lost 6 bases to trimming and J lost 2 bases; unmatched junction nucleotides: 4. This CDR3 region has 14 residues. From germline, CDR1 is SNHLY and CDR2 FYNNEI. Written as DNA, the CDR3 is TGTGCCAGCAGCCGGGGGACTAGCGCCTACGAGCAGTACTTC. Its translation: CASSRGTSAYEQYF.